This passage covers 3 T cell receptor beta chains from one sample sequenced in a study of T cells in Graves' hyperthyroidism and ophthalmopathy. TCR beta CDR3 sequences were amplified from RNA transcripts. RT-PCR in the first round (using the HTBI primer set) targeted the TCR CDR3. TCRdb passed the multiplex PCR reads through MiXCR, listing each CDR3 protein once. In the table there are under 350,000 distinct CDR3 sequences, roughly 13% of which are singletons. Source material: blood. These receptors were taken from a woman aged 25 to 39 with Graves' hyperthyroidism that later progressed to Graves' ophthalmopathy.

This clonotype was observed many times. The V call is TRBV6-1, the J call TRBJ2-3, with a tentative D call TRBD1 (5 bases). The CDR3 length is 12 residues. Between the trimmed V and J ends, which lost 6 bases and 3 bases, there was a span of 7 bases. The germline V gene has CDR1 MNHNS and CDR2 SASEGT. The CDR3 region has the DNA TGTGCCAGCAGACAGGTTACAGATACGCAGTATTTT. It yields the protein CASRQVTDTQYF.

Many counts were recorded for this clonotype. The V gene is TRBV6-2 or TRBV6-3, the J gene TRBJ1-2, with D uncertain. Trimming cost V 6 bases and J 5 bases, with 10 bases left between them. The CDR3 consists of 12 residues. Germline assignment: CDR1 MNHEY and CDR2 SVGEGT. Here the CDR3 reads CASRSSAYGYTF. CDR3 bases: TGTGCCAGCAGGTCCTCAGCATATGGCTACACCTTC.

This clonotype was recorded many times. V gene TRBV20-1 combines with J gene TRBJ2-3, with 11 bases identical to TRBD2. Germline lookup yields CDR1 DFQATT and CDR2 SNEGSKA (reference sequence). This CDR3 contains 12 residues. The CDR3 DNA sequence: TGCGGTAGCGGGAGGGGCGCAGATACGCAGTATTTT. Protein product: CGSGRGADTQYF.